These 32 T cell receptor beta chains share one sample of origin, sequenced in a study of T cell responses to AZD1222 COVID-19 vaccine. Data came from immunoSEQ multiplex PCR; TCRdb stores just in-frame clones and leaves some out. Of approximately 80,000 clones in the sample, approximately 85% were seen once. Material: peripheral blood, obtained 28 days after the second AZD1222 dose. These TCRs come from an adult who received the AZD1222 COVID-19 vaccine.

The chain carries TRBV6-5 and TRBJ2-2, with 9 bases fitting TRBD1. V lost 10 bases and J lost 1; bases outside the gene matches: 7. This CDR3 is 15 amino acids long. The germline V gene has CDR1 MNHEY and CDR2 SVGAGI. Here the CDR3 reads CATQWTGENTGELFF. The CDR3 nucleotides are TGTGCCACCCAGTGGACAGGGGAGAACACCGGGGAGCTGTTTTTT.

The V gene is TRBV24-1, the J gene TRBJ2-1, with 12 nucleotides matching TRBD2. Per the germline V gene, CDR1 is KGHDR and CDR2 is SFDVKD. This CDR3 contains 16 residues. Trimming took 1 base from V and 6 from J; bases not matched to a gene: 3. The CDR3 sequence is CATSDFASGRGNEQFF. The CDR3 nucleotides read TGTGCCACCAGTGATTTTGCTAGCGGGAGGGGCAATGAGCAGTTCTTC.

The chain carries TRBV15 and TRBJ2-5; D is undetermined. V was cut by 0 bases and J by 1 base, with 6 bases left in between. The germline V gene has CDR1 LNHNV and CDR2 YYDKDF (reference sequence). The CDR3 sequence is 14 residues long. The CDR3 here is CATSRDRTQETQYF. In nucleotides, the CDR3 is TGTGCCACCAGCAGAGATCGGACCCAAGAGACCCAGTACTTC.

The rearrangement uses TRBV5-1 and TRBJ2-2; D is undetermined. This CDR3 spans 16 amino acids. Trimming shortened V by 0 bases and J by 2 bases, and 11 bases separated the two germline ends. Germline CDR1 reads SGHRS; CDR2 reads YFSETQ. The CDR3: CASSLVWQSNTGELFF. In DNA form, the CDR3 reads TGCGCCAGCAGCTTGGTATGGCAGTCAAACACCGGGGAGCTGTTTTTT.

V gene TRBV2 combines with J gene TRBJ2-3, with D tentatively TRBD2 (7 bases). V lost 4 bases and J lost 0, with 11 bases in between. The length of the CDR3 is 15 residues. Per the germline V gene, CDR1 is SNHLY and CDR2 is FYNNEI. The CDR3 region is CASSVGGASTDTQYF. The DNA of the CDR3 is TGTGCCAGCAGTGTTGGGGGGGCGAGCACAGATACGCAGTATTTT.

CDR3: CASSPFGNRGTEAFF. The CDR3 coding sequence is TGTGCCAGCAGTCCATTCGGGAACAGGGGGACTGAAGCTTTCTTT. The chain joins TRBV27 to TRBJ1-1; 8 bases line up with TRBD1. V lost 5 bases and J lost 5; bases outside the gene matches: 10. This CDR3 has 15 residues. The germline V gene encodes CDR1 MNHEY and CDR2 SMNVEV (reference sequence).

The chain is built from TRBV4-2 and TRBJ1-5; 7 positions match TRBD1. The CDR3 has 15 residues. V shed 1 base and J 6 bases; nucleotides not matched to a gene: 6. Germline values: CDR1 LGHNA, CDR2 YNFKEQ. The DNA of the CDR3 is TGTGCCAGCAGCCAAGCCCGACAGGGTAGTCAGCCCCAGCATTTT. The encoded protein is CASSQARQGSQPQHF.

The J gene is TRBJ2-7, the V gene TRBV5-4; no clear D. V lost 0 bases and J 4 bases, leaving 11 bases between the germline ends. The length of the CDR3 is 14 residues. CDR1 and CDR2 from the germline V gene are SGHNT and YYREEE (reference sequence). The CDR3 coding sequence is TGTGCCAGCAGCTTGGAGCACAGAGGTTACGAGCAGTACTTC. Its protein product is CASSLEHRGYEQYF.

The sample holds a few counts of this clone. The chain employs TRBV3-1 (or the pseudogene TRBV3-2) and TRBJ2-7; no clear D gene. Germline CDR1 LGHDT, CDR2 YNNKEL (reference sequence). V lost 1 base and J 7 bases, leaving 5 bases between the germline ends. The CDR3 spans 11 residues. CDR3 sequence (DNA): TGTGCCAGCAGCCAAGGGGGAGAGCAGTACTTC. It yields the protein CASSQGGEQYF.

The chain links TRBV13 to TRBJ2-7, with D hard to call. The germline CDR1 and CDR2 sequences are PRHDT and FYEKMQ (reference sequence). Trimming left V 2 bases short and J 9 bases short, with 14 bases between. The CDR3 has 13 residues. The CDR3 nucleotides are TGTGCCAGCAGCTTATGGTCCCAGGCTGGGCAGTACTTC. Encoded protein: CASSLWSQAGQYF. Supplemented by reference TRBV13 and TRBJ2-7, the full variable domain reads AAGVIQSPRHLIKEKRETATLKCYPIPRHDTVYWYQQGPGQDPQFLISFYEKMQSDKGSIPDRFSAQQFSDYHSELNMSSLELGDSALYFCASSLWSQAGQYFGPGTRLTVT.

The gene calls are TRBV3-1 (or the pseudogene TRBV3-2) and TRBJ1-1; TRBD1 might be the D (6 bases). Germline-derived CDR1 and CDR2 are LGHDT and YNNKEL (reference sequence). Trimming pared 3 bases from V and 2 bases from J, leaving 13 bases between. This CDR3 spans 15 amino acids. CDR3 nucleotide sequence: TGTGCCAGCAGCCAGGGAGGACAGACAAACACTGAAGCTTTCTTT. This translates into CASSQGGQTNTEAFF.

In DNA, the CDR3 is TGTGCCACCAGTGCGGCCAGCTACTATGGCTACACCTTC. Its translation is CATSAASYYGYTF. The chain is built from TRBV24-1 and TRBJ1-2; D ambiguous. From germline, CDR1 is KGHDR and CDR2 SFDVKD. The CDR3 is 13 residues long. The ends were cut back, 5 bases at V and 3 bases at J, with 9 bases in the middle.

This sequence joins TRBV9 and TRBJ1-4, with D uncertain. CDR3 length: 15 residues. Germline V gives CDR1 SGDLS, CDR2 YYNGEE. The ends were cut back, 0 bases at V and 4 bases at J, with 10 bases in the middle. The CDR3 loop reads CASSVEARYNEKLFF. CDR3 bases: TGTGCCAGCAGCGTAGAGGCCAGATATAATGAAAAACTGTTTTTT.

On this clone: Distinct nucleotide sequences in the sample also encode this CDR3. The CDR3 DNA reads TGTGCCAGCAGCCAAGCTAGTAGCGGGGGTGGTGAGCAGTTCTTC. Translating gives CASSQASSGGGEQFF. The V call is TRBV3-1 (or the pseudogene TRBV3-2), the J call TRBJ2-1; TRBD2 aligns across 9 bases. Germline values: CDR1 LGHDT, CDR2 YNNKEL (reference sequence). The CDR3 runs to 15 residues. The V gene end was trimmed by 1 base and the J gene end by 9 bases; junction bases not matched to a gene: 7.

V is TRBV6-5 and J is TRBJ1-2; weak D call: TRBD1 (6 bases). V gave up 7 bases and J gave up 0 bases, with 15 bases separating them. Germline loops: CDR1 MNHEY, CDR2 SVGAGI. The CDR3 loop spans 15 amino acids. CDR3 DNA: TGTGCCAGCACCGGAAGACAGGAAACTAACTATGGCTACACCTTC. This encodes CASTGRQETNYGYTF.

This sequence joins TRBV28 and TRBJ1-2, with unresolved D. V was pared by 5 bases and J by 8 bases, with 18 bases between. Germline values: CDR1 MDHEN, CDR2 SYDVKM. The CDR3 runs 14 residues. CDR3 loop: CASSPRGITQGYTF. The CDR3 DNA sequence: TGTGCCAGCAGTCCCCGTGGGATTACCCAAGGCTACACCTTC.

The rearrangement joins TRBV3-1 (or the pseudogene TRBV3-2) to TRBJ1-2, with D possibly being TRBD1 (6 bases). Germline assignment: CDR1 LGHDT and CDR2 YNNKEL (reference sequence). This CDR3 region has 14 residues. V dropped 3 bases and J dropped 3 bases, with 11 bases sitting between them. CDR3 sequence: CASSHQGLHYGYTF. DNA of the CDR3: TGTGCCAGCAGCCATCAGGGGCTGCACTATGGCTACACCTTC.

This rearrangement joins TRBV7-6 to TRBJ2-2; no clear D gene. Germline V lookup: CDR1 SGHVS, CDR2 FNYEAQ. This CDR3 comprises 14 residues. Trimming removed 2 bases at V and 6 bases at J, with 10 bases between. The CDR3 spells CASSLLTVSGELFF. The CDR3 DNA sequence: TGTGCCAGCAGCTTACTCACAGTCTCCGGGGAGCTGTTTTTT.

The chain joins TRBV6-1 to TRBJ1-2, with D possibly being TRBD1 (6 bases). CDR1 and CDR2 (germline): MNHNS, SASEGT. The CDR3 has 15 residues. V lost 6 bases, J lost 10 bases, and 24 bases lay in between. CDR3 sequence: CASSQTKTGPGAYTF. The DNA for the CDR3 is TGTGCCAGCAGCCAAACCAAGACAGGTCCGGGGGCCTACACCTTC.

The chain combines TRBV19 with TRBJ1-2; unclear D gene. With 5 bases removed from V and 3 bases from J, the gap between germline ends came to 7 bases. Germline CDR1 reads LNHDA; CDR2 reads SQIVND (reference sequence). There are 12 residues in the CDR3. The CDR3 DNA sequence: TGTGCCAGTAGTTTTACAGACTATGGCTACACCTTC. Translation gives CASSFTDYGYTF.

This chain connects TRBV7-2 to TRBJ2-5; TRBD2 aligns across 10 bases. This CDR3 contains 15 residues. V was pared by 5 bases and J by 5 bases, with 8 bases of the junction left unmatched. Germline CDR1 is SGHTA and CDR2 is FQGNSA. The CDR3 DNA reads TGTGCCAGCAGCCCTCATACTAGCGGGATGGAGACCCAGTACTTC. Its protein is CASSPHTSGMETQYF. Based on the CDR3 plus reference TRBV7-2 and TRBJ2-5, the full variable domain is GAGVSQSPSNKVTEKGKDVELRCDPISGHTALYWYRQSLGQGLEFLIYFQGNSAPDKSGLPSDRFSAERTGGSVSTLTIQRTQQEDSAVYLCASSPHTSGMETQYFGPGTRLLVL.

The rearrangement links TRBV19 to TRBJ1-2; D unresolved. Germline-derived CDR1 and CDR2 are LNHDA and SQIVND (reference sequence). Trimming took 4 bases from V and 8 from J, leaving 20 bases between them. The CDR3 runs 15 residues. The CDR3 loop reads CASSTHGESMNGYTF. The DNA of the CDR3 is TGTGCCAGTAGTACCCACGGGGAGAGTATGAACGGCTACACCTTC.

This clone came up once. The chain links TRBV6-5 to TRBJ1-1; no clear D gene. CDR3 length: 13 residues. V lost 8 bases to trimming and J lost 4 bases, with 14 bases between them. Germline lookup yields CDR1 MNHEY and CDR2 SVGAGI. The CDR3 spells CASSTGRATEAFF. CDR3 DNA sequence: TGTGCCAGCTCGACGGGGAGGGCCACTGAAGCTTTCTTT.

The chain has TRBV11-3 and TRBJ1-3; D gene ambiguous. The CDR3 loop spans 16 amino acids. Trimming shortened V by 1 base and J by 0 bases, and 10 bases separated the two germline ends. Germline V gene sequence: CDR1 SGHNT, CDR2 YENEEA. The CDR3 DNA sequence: TGTGCCAGCAGCTTAGGTTCGGATAGCTCTGGAAACACCATATATTTT. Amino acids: CASSLGSDSSGNTIYF.

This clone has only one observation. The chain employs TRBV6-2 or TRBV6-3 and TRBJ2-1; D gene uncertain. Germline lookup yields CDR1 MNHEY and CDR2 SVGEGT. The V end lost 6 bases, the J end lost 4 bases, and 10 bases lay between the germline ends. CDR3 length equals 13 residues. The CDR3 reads CASSPQSYNEQFF. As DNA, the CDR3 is TGTGCCAGCAGCCCGCAGAGTTACAATGAGCAGTTCTTC.

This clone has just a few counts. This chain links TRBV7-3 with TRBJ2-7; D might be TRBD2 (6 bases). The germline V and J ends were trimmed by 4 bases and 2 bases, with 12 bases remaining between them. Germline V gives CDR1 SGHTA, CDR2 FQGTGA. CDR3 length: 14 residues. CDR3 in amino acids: CASSWGLNAYEQYF. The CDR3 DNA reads TGTGCCAGCAGCTGGGGACTTAATGCCTACGAGCAGTACTTC.

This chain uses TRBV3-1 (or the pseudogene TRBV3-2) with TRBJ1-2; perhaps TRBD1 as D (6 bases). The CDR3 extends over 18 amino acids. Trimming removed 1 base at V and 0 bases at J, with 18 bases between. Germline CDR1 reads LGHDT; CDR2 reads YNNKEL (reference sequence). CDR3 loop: CASSQGGHIFTTNYGYTF. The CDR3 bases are TGTGCCAGCAGCCAAGGGGGGCACATATTTACCACTAACTATGGCTACACCTTC.

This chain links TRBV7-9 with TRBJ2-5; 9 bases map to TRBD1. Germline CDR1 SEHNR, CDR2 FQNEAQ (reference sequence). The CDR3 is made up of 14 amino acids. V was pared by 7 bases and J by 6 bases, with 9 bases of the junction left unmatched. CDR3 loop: CASTPGTGQKTQYF. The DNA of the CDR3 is TGTGCCAGCACCCCGGGGACAGGGCAGAAGACCCAGTACTTC.

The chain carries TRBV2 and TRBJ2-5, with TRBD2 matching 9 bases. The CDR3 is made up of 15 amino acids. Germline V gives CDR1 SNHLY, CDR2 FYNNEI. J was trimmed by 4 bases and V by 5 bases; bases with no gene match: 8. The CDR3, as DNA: TGTGCCAGCAGTCTACTAGCGGGCCTCGTAGAGACCCAGTACTTC. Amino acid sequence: CASSLLAGLVETQYF.

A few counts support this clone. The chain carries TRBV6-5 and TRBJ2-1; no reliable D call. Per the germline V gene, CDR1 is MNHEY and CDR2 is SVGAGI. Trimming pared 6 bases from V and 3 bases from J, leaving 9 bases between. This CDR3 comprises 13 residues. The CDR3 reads CASRDANYNEQFF. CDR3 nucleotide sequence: TGTGCCAGCAGAGACGCCAACTACAATGAGCAGTTCTTC.

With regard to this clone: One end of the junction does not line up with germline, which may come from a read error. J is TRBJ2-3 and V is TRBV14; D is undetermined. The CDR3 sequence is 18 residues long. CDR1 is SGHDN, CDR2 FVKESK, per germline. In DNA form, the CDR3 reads TGTGCCAGCAGTCAAGATGAGATTCTAACCGCGACCACAGATACGCAGTATTTT. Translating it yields CASSQDEILTATTDTQYF.

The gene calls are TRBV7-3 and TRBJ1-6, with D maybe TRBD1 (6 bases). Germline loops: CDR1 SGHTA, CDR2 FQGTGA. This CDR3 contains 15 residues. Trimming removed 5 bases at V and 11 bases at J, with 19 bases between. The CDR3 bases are TGTGCCAGCAGCGCATTAACAGGGAGTCAGGCACCCCTCCACTTT. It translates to CASSALTGSQAPLHF.